The clone carrying this T cell receptor beta chain is labeled as medium-sized. The data were obtained in a study of tumor-infiltrating lymphocytes in primary liver carcinoma. Across the whole study: Between about 4 and 11 cm across, the tumors were all of stage T1-T3 N0M0.

TCR beta cDNA was reverse-transcribed from roughly 520 ng of total RNA. The reaction used a constant-region primer and ProtoScript II reverse transcriptase. Three-round nested multiplex PCR performed with slightly modified ARM-PCR produced the TCR beta libraries. It was with TRBV1-TRBV30 forward primers and a C-beta reverse primer that the first two PCR rounds were run, at roughly 11 cycles each. MiXCR, applied by TCRdb to the multiplex PCR reads, yields one record per CDR3 protein. The sample has more than 40,000 distinct CDR3 sequences; 60% to 85% are singletons. Trimming took 1 base from V and 1 from J, leaving 6 bases between them. This CDR3 is built from 14 residues. RNA and DNA were co-extracted from roughly 20-30 mg of unsorted bulk tissue. Viable tumor cells exceeded 85% in all tumor samples.

The sequence was obtained from a man aged 40-49 years with primary liver carcinoma and hepatitis B virus infection. Sequenced sample: liver tumor tissue from sampling region 5. Subset noted: tumor region T5, tumor centre. The chain recombines TRBV12-3 or TRBV12-4 with TRBJ2-3, with D unresolved. The CDR3 DNA follows: TGTGCCAGCAGTTTAGGGCAGGGCACAGATACGCAGTATTTT. Its translation is CASSLGQGTDTQYF.